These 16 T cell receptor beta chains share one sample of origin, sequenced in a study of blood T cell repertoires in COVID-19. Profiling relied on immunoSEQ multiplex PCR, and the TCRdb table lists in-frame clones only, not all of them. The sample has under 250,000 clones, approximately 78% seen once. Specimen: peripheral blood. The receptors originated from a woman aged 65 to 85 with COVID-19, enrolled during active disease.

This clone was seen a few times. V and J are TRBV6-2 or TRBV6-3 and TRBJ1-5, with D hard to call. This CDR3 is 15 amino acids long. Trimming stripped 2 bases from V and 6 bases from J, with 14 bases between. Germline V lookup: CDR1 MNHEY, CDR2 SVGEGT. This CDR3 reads CASSYLGSESQPQHF. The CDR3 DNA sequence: TGTGCCAGCAGTTACCTGGGCTCGGAAAGTCAGCCCCAGCATTTT.

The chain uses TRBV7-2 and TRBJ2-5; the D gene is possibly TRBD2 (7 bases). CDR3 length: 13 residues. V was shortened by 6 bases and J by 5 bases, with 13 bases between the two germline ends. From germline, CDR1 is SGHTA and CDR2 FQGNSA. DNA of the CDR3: TGTGCCAGCAGTTGGGGGGGGCACGAGACCCAGTACTTC. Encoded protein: CASSWGGHETQYF.

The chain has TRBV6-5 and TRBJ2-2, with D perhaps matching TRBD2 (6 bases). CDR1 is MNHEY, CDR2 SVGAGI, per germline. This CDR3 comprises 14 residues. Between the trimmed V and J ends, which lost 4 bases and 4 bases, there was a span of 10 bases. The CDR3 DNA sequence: TGTGCCAGCAGTTCTAGGGACTTCACCGGGGAGCTGTTTTTT. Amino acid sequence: CASSSRDFTGELFF.

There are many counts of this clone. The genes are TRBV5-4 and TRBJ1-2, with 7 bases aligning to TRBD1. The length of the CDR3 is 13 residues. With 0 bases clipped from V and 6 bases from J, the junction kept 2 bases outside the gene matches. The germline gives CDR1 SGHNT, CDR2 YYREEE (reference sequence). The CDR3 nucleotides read TGTGCCAGCAGCTTGGAACAGGGGCATGGCTACACCTTC. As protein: CASSLEQGHGYTF. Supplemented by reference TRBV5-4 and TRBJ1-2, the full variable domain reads ETGVTQSPTHLIKTRGQQVTLRCSSQSGHNTVSWYQQALGQGPQFIFQYYREEENGRGNFPPRFSGLQFPNYSSELNVNALELDDSALYLCASSLEQGHGYTFGSGTRLTVV.

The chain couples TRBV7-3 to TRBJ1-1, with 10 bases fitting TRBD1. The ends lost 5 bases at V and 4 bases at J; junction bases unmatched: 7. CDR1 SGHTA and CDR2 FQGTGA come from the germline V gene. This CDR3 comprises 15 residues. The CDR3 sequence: CASSPLRDRGTEAFF. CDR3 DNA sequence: TGTGCCAGCAGCCCCCTGCGGGACAGGGGCACTGAAGCTTTCTTT.

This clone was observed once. CDR3 protein: CASSLGRSGLRPSYNEQFF. The CDR3 DNA reads TGTGCCAGCAGCTTAGGCCGGAGCGGACTGAGGCCGTCCTACAATGAGCAGTTCTTC. This chain connects TRBV7-6 to TRBJ2-1, with D possibly being TRBD2 (5 bases). This CDR3 has 19 amino acids. Trimming removed 1 base at V and 1 base at J, with 20 bases between. The germline V gene has CDR1 SGHVS and CDR2 FNYEAQ.

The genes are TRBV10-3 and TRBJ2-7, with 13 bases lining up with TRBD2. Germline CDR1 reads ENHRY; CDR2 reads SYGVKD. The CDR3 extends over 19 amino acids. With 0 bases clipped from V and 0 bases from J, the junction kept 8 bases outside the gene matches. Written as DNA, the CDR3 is TGTGCCATCAGTGAGTCCTTAGGACTAGCGGGAGTTAGCTCCTACGAGCAGTACTTC. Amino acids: CAISESLGLAGVSSYEQYF.

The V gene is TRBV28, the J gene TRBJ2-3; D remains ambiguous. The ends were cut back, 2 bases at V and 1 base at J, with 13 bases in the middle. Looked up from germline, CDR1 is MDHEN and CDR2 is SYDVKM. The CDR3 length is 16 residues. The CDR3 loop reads CASSLGATQGTDTQYF. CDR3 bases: TGTGCCAGCAGTTTAGGTGCTACTCAGGGCACAGATACGCAGTATTTT. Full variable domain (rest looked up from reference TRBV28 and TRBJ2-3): DVKVTQSSRYLVKRTGEKVFLECVQDMDHENMFWYRQDPGLGLRLIYFSYDVKMKEKGDIPEGYSVSREKKERFSLILESASTNQTSMYLCASSLGATQGTDTQYFGPGTRLTVL.

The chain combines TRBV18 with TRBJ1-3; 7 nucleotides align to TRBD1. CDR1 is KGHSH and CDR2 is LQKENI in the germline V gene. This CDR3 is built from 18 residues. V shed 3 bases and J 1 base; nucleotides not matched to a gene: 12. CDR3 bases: TGTGCCAGCTCACCTCTCGACAGGGCGTCGGCGTCTGGAAACACCATATATTTT. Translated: CASSPLDRASASGNTIYF. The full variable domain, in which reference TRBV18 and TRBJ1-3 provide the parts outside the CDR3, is NAGVMQNPRHLVRRRGQEARLRCSPMKGHSHVYWYRQLPEEGLKFMVYLQKENIIDESGMPKERFSAEFPKEGPSILRIQQVVRGDSAAYFCASSPLDRASASGNTIYFGEGSWLTVV.

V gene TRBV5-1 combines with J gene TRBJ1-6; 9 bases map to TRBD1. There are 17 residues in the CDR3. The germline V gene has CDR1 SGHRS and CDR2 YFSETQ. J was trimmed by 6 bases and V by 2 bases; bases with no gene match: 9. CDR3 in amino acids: CASSFGAGQGSNSPLHF. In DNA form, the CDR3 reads TGCGCCAGCAGCTTCGGGGCGGGACAGGGTAGTAATTCACCCCTCCACTTT.

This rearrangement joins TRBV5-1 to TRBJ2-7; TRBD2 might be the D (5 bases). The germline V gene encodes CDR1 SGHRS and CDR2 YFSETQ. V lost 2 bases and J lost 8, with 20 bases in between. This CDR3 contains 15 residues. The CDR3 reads CASSLTGKERRKQYF. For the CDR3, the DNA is TGCGCCAGCAGCTTAACCGGGAAAGAGAGGAGGAAGCAGTACTTC. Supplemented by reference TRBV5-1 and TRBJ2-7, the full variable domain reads KAGVTQTPRYLIKTRGQQVTLSCSPISGHRSVSWYQQTPGQGLQFLFEYFSETQRNKGNFPGRFSGRQFSNSRSEMNVSTLELGDSALYLCASSLTGKERRKQYFGPGTRLTVT.

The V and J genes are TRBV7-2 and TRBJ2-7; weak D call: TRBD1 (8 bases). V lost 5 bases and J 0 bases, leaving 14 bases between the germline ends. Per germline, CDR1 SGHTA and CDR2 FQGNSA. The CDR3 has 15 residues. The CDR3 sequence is CASSPQGGHSYEQYF. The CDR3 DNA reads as TGTGCCAGCAGCCCACAGGGGGGGCACTCCTACGAGCAGTACTTC.

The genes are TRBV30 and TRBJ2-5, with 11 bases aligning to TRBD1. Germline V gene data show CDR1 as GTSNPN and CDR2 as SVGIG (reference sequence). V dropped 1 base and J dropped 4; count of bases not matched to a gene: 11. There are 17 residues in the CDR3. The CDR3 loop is CAWSGDIWTGGIETQYF. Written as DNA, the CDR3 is TGTGCCTGGAGTGGTGATATTTGGACAGGGGGCATAGAGACCCAGTACTTC.

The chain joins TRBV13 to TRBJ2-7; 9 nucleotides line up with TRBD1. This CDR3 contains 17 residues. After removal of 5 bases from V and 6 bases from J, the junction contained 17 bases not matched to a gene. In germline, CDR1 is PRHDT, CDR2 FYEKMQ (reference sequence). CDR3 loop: CASSPPRAGTGISEQYF. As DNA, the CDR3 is TGTGCCAGCAGCCCCCCAAGAGCAGGGACAGGGATCTCCGAGCAGTACTTC.

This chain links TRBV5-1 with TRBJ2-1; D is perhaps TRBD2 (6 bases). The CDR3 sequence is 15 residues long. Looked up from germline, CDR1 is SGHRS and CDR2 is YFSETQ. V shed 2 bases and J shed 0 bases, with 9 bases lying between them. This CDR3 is CASSFDGSSYNEQFF. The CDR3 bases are TGCGCCAGCAGCTTTGACGGGAGCTCCTACAATGAGCAGTTCTTC.

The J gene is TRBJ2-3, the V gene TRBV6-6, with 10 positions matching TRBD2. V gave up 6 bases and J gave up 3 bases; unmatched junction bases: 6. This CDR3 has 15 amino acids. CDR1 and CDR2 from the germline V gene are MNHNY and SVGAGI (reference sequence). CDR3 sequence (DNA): TGTGCCAGCAGCGACCTAGCGGGAGAGACAGATACGCAGTATTTT. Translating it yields CASSDLAGETDTQYF.